The source of this TCR beta chain is a study of OX40 agonist ivuxolimab in advanced cancers. A note on the overall study: Ivuxolimab was a fully human IgG2 agonistic monoclonal antibody targeting the costimulatory receptor OX40 (CD134). Intravenous ivuxolimab was administered to patients every 2 weeks at six dose levels: 0.01, 0.1, 0.3, 1.5, 3 and 10 mg/kg. Of the approximately 54 dose-escalation patients, hepatocellular carcinoma was present in 19, melanoma in approximately 15, renal cell carcinoma in 9 and head and neck cancer in 9. The dose-escalation cohort was 82.7% male with a mean age of about 58 years, ranging from roughly 20 to 80. Patients were allowed to have had prior anti-PD-1, anti-PD-L1 or anti-CTLA-4 therapy, and 40% of the dose-escalation patients had previously received checkpoint inhibitors. Partial responses occurred in three dose-escalation patients: two with cutaneous melanoma and one with hepatocellular carcinoma. Peripheral TCRbeta sequencing aimed to test whether ivuxolimab altered TCR sequence diversity and caused clonal T-cell expansion. The paper covers the monotherapy dose-escalation part of the phase I ivuxolimab trial, which included N ≈ 54 patients.

Beyond this particular receptor, the publication reports: Partial responders in the 0.1-3.0 mg/kg groups had among the lowest normalized peripheral clonal expansion, especially among CD8+ T cells. On average, CD8+ T cells showed more expanded clones than CD4+ T cells after ivuxolimab. At doses of 0.1 to 3.0 mg/kg, clonal expansion of both CD4+ and CD8+ T cells in blood was seen between baseline and week 6. The antigen specificity of the clonally expanded peripheral T cells was not determined. Low levels of normalized T-cell clonal expansion were also seen in some nonresponding patients.

A remark on this clone: The antigen this receptor binds is unknown. No quality values exist for individual bases; no much larger clone is one base distant.

From the germline V gene, CDR1 is SNHLY and CDR2 is FYNNEI. Taken from cysteine to phenylalanine, the CDR3 has 16 residues. The retained sequence is limited to the CDR3, 48 bases, with the frame set at the first base. V is pruned by 6 bases and J by 5 bases, leaving 8 bases of the junction without a gene match. To sequence the TCRbeta CDR3 region, genomic DNA was isolated from the sorted cells. The immunoSEQ Assay was used for sequencing of TCRbeta CDR3 regions. As stored in TCRdb, this immuneACCESS dataset retains in-frame rearrangements with V and J assigned. A fraction of the clones does not appear; measured against another copy, unresolved V genes explain less than half of the discrepancy, and the remainder lacks a known reason. In this sample the table shows roughly 48,000 clones, 75% to 85% of which occur a single time. The ten most abundant clones make up about 1% of the sample. The trial excluded patients who had a history of autoimmune disease or were on systemic immunosuppression. Peripheral blood for TCR sequencing was collected from all dose cohorts at baseline, on cycle 4 day 1, and on cycle 7 day 1. Samples came from an open-label, multicenter, first-in-human phase I dose-escalation trial of ivuxolimab. Adults with locally advanced or metastatic melanoma, renal cell carcinoma, hepatocellular carcinoma or head and neck squamous cell carcinoma were enrolled in the trial. CD4+ and CD8+ T cells were sorted separately from peripheral blood before TCR sequencing.

The TCR was taken from an adult with an advanced solid tumor such as melanoma, head and neck, liver or kidney cancer. The chain couples TRBV2 to TRBJ2-3; TRBD2 fits 13 bases in the junction. The sample consisted of CD4+ or CD8+ T cells sorted from blood, taken in a trial of the OX40 agonist ivuxolimab. The CDR3 reads CASRAGTSGEVDTQYF. The DNA sequence reads TGTGCCAGCAGAGCCGGGACTAGCGGGGAAGTAGATACGCAGTATTTT.